Each of the 32 T cell receptor beta chains below was sequenced from the same sample in a study of CD8+ T cells in alopecia areata. TCR sequencing used cDNA made by reverse transcription of extracted RNA. The method was immunoSEQ multiplex PCR; TCRdb's version includes in-frame clones alone and lacks a portion of them. The sample lists some 3,500 clones; roughly 71% were seen once. Described treatment: oral pan-JAK inhibitor, 5-10 mg twice daily. Samples from alopecia areata patients were lesional scalp punch biopsies and peripheral blood. The source material was skin, sampled at week 24, from a patient treated with tofacitinib. These receptors were collected from a human donor with alopecia areata.

The chain is built from TRBV7-8 and TRBJ2-5; maybe TRBD1 (5 bases). The CDR3 runs 12 residues. Deletions cut 8 bases from V and 3 bases from J, with 10 bases between. Germline assignment: CDR1 SGHVS and CDR2 FQNEAQ. CDR3 nucleotide sequence: TGTGCCAGCGGGGCAGGCAAAGAGACCCAGTACTTC. This sequence encodes CASGAGKETQYF. Complete variable domain (other parts from reference TRBV7-8 and TRBJ2-5): GAGVSQSPRYKVAKRGQDVALRCDPISGHVSLFWYQQALGQGPEFLTYFQNEAQLDKSGLPSDRFFAERPEGSVSTLKIQRTQQEDSAVYLCASGAGKETQYFGPGTRLLVL.

A remark on this clone: This sample also contains other DNA sequences that code for the same CDR3. The CDR3 is CASSLSFRQGANYGYTF. CDR3 DNA: TGTGCCAGCAGTTTATCCTTTCGACAGGGGGCCAACTATGGCTACACCTTC. The chain couples TRBV27 to TRBJ1-2, with 10 bases lining up with TRBD1. CDR3 length equals 17 residues. Germline values: CDR1 MNHEY, CDR2 SMNVEV (reference sequence). The V segment lost 0 bases and the J segment 2 bases; nucleotides outside the gene matches: 6.

The V and J genes are TRBV7-9 and TRBJ2-7, with D tentatively TRBD2 (5 bases). Germline values: CDR1 SEHNR, CDR2 FQNEAQ (reference sequence). The CDR3 spans 16 residues. The V end lost 3 bases, the J end lost 3 bases, and 18 bases lay between the germline ends. The chain's CDR3 is CASSFLGSPNIYEQYF. CDR3 coding DNA: TGTGCCAGCAGCTTCCTGGGGAGCCCCAACATCTACGAGCAGTACTTC.

This clone was observed a single time. The V and J genes are TRBV2 and TRBJ2-1, with 8 bases aligning to TRBD2. The germline gives CDR1 SNHLY, CDR2 FYNNEI. The V segment lost 1 base and the J segment 4 bases; nucleotides outside the gene matches: 3. This CDR3 spans 15 amino acids. The CDR3 loop reads CASSEGLAGYNEQFF. In DNA form, the CDR3 reads TGTGCCAGCAGTGAAGGATTAGCGGGGTACAATGAGCAGTTCTTC. The full variable domain, rest sourced from reference TRBV2 and TRBJ2-1, is EPEVTQTPSHQVTQMGQEVILRCVPISNHLYFYWYRQILGQKVEFLVSFYNNEISEKSEIFDDQFSVERPDGSNFTLKIRSTKLEDSAMYFCASSEGLAGYNEQFFGPGTRLTVL.

The chain is built from TRBV7-9 and TRBJ1-5; D not resolved. The V end was cut by 1 base, the J end by 0 bases, with 4 bases between. This CDR3 contains 14 residues. CDR1 and CDR2 (germline): SEHNR, FQNEAQ (reference sequence). Here the CDR3 reads CASSLDSSNQPQHF. The CDR3 coding sequence is TGTGCCAGCAGCTTAGACAGTAGCAATCAGCCCCAGCATTTT. Based on the CDR3 plus reference TRBV7-9 and TRBJ1-5, the full variable domain is DTGVSQNPRHKITKRGQNVTFRCDPISEHNRLYWYRQTLGQGPEFLTYFQNEAQLEKSRLLSDRFSAERPKGSFSTLEIQRTEQGDSAMYLCASSLDSSNQPQHFGDGTRLSIL.

This rearrangement joins TRBV27 to TRBJ2-7, with a tentative D call TRBD2 (7 bases). The CDR3 covers 15 residues. V lost 2 bases and J lost 3, with 14 bases in between. Per the germline V gene, CDR1 is MNHEY and CDR2 is SMNVEV (reference sequence). In DNA, the CDR3 is TGTGCCAGCAGTTTAATAGGGGGGGTCATCTACGAGCAGTACTTC. This sequence encodes CASSLIGGVIYEQYF.

On this clone itself: Other DNA variants within this sample encode the same CDR3. The gene calls are TRBV25-1 and TRBJ2-7, with D unresolved. The CDR3 loop spans 14 amino acids. The germline CDR1 and CDR2 sequences are MGHDK and SYGVNS. With 3 bases removed from V and 5 bases from J, the gap between germline ends came to 14 bases. CDR3 region: CASSEPDDWDEQYF. In DNA form, the CDR3 reads TGTGCCAGCAGTGAGCCTGACGACTGGGACGAGCAGTACTTC.

The chain carries TRBV10-3 and TRBJ1-2; perhaps TRBD1 as D (6 bases). Germline-derived CDR1 and CDR2 are ENHRY and SYGVKD. Trimming removed 10 bases from V and 4 bases from J, with 16 bases in between. This CDR3 region has 13 residues. This chain's CDR3 is CASRGDSPYGYTF. As DNA, the CDR3 is TGTGCCAGCAGGGGAGACTCCCCCTATGGCTACACCTTC.

The V gene is TRBV7-2, the J gene TRBJ2-3; 8 bases are shared with TRBD2. CDR1 and CDR2 (germline): SGHTA, FQGNSA. The CDR3 length is 15 residues. V shed 9 bases and J 5 bases; nucleotides not matched to a gene: 13. This chain's CDR3 is CARAPPGGAGDTQYF. In nucleotides, the CDR3 is TGTGCCAGGGCCCCCCCCGGGGGGGCCGGAGATACGCAGTATTTT.

V is TRBV10-3 and J is TRBJ1-3; perhaps TRBD1 as D (6 bases). The CDR3 sequence is 16 residues long. Germline-derived CDR1 and CDR2 are ENHRY and SYGVKD. Trimming removed 2 bases at V and 0 bases at J, with 11 bases between. CDR3 sequence: CAISEGQLSSGNTIYF. In DNA form, the CDR3 reads TGTGCCATCAGTGAGGGACAGTTGAGCTCTGGAAACACCATATATTTT.

The CDR3 is CASSPLKGTGELFF. The DNA for the CDR3 is TGTGCCAGCAGCCCCCTCAAAGGCACCGGGGAGCTGTTTTTT. This chain connects TRBV7-2 to TRBJ2-2; D gene uncertain. V lost 5 bases, J lost 4 bases, and 11 bases lay in between. The CDR3 consists of 14 residues. Germline CDR1 and CDR2: SGHTA and FQGNSA.

The chain uses TRBV5-1 and TRBJ1-1; 7 nucleotides agree with TRBD1. Trimming took 4 bases from V and 6 from J; bases not matched to a gene: 9. The CDR3 totals 14 residues. Germline CDR1 is SGHRS and CDR2 is YFSETQ. The CDR3: CASSTGQAGAEAFF. The CDR3 nucleotides read TGCGCCAGCAGCACCGGACAGGCTGGCGCTGAAGCTTTCTTT.

The J gene is TRBJ1-1, the V gene TRBV21-1; the table's D call, TRBD1, has no DNA check behind it. TRBV21-1 is tagged as a pseudogene. The CDR3 runs to 19 residues. The CDR3 here is CASSKRRKGQGVENTEAFF. The CDR3, as DNA: TGTGCCAGCAGCAAAAGACGAAAGGGACAGGGAGTGGAGAACACTGAAGCTTTCTTT.

The chain employs TRBV7-9 and TRBJ1-1; D is uncertain. CDR1 is SEHNR and CDR2 is FQNEAQ in the germline V gene (reference sequence). V gave up 2 bases and J gave up 6 bases, with 4 bases separating them. This CDR3 contains 11 residues. CDR3 residues: CASSLRAEAFF. CDR3 sequence (DNA): TGTGCCAGCAGCTTAAGGGCTGAAGCTTTCTTT.

This clone appeared a few times. The chain is built from TRBV7-2 and TRBJ1-2, with TRBD1 matching over 8 bases. The CDR3 is made up of 13 amino acids. From germline, CDR1 is SGHTA and CDR2 FQGNSA. With V trimmed by 5 bases and J by 8 bases, 7 bases remained unmatched. As DNA, the CDR3 is TGTGCCAGCAGCCGGGACAGGAGGGAGGGCTACACCTTC. This codes for CASSRDRREGYTF.

This chain joins TRBV4-2 and TRBJ2-2, with 10 bases lining up with TRBD1. Germline V gives CDR1 LGHNA, CDR2 YNFKEQ. CDR3 length equals 16 residues. After removal of 8 bases from V and 5 bases from J, the junction contained 11 bases not matched to a gene. This CDR3 is CASDIGGQGFTGELFF. The CDR3 DNA follows: TGTGCCAGCGACATCGGGGGACAGGGGTTTACCGGGGAGCTGTTTTTT.

The chain carries TRBV7-9 and TRBJ1-1; D ambiguous. CDR3 length: 16 residues. Germline CDR1 SEHNR, CDR2 FQNEAQ (reference sequence). V was clipped by 6 bases and J by 0 bases, with 17 bases between them. The CDR3 here is CASSSRVRGLNTEAFF. The CDR3 DNA follows: TGTGCCAGCAGTTCTAGGGTCCGGGGATTGAACACTGAAGCTTTCTTT.

The chain combines TRBV14 with TRBJ2-3; 7 positions agree with TRBD1. Germline assignment: CDR1 SGHDN and CDR2 FVKESK. V gave up 3 bases and J gave up 5 bases; unmatched junction bases: 8. CDR3 length: 15 residues. The CDR3 DNA follows: TGTGCCAGCAGCCATCGACAGGGAAGTGGAGATACGCAGTATTTT. This translates into CASSHRQGSGDTQYF.

This clone was seen just once. An end of the junction differs from the germline gene, which may be a read error. J is TRBJ1-3 and V is TRBV2, with a weak D call TRBD1 (6 bases). Germline V gene lookup returns CDR1 SNHLY and CDR2 FYNNEI. The CDR3 contains 13 residues. Written as DNA, the CDR3 is TGTGCCAGTATGAAGACAGGTGGAGACACCATATATTTT. This sequence encodes CASMKTGGDTIYF.

The chain recombines TRBV19 with TRBJ2-1; 12 bases agree with TRBD1. Germline V CDR1 and CDR2: LNHDA, SQIVND (reference sequence). With V trimmed by 7 bases and J by 6 bases, 7 bases remained unmatched. The CDR3 extends over 15 amino acids. The CDR3 region is CASTGTGGASNEQFF. Written as DNA, the CDR3 is TGTGCCAGTACCGGGACAGGGGGCGCATCCAATGAGCAGTTCTTC.

The rearrangement links TRBV11-2 to TRBJ1-1; D unclear. Germline assignment: CDR1 SGHAT and CDR2 FQNNGV. This CDR3 has 15 amino acids. Trimming took off 4 bases at V and 0 bases at J, with 12 bases between the two ends. The CDR3 region is CASSSLGRVNTEAFF. In DNA form, the CDR3 reads TGTGCCAGCAGCTCCCTGGGGAGGGTGAACACTGAAGCTTTCTTT. The complete variable domain, with remaining parts taken from reference TRBV11-2 and TRBJ1-1, reads EAGVAQSPRYKIIEKRQSVAFWCNPISGHATLYWYQQILGQGPKLLIQFQNNGVVDDSQLPKDRFSAERLKGVDSTLKIQPAKLEDSAVYLCASSSLGRVNTEAFFGQGTRLTVV.

The CDR3 sequence: CASSLWQPGGWNQPQHF. CDR3 in DNA: TGTGCCAGCAGCTTATGGCAACCTGGGGGTTGGAATCAGCCCCAGCATTTT. V and J are TRBV7-8 and TRBJ1-5; D perhaps matches TRBD1 (5 bases). The CDR3 spans 17 residues. V lost 2 bases to trimming and J lost 4 bases, with 18 bases between them. Germline lookup yields CDR1 SGHVS and CDR2 FQNEAQ.

This chain uses TRBV5-4 with TRBJ2-3; D is possibly TRBD2 (6 bases). Trimming stripped 4 bases from V and 4 bases from J, with 25 bases between. CDR1 and CDR2 (germline): SGHNT, YYREEE (reference sequence). The CDR3 runs to 18 residues. CDR3: CASSLGGGKPYGADTQYF. The CDR3 nucleotides read TGTGCCAGCAGCCTTGGGGGAGGAAAACCCTACGGGGCAGATACGCAGTATTTT.

This clone was counted only a few times. Additional DNA sequences in this sample encode the identical CDR3. The chain carries TRBV7-2 and TRBJ2-5; D is possibly TRBD1 (5 bases). CDR3 length: 14 residues. The V gene's germline CDR1 is SGHTA and CDR2 FQGNSA. Deletions cut 5 bases from V and 5 bases from J, with 15 bases between. CDR3 protein: CASSLQANRETQYF. The DNA for the CDR3 is TGTGCCAGCAGCCTACAGGCGAATCGGGAGACCCAGTACTTC. Complete variable domain (other parts from reference TRBV7-2 and TRBJ2-5): GAGVSQSPSNKVTEKGKDVELRCDPISGHTALYWYRQSLGQGLEFLIYFQGNSAPDKSGLPSDRFSAERTGGSVSTLTIQRTQQEDSAVYLCASSLQANRETQYFGPGTRLLVL.

The rearrangement uses TRBV29-1 and TRBJ1-2; no firm D call. Germline V gene sequence: CDR1 SQVTM, CDR2 ANQGSEA. V lost 7 bases and J lost 2, with 14 bases in between. The CDR3 is 13 amino acids. The CDR3 reads CSATDTANYGYTF. The CDR3 bases are TGCAGCGCTACAGACACTGCCAACTATGGCTACACCTTC.

The chain employs TRBV19 and TRBJ1-1; TRBD1 matches at 8 bases. From germline, CDR1 is LNHDA and CDR2 SQIVND (reference sequence). Trimming took 0 bases from V and 11 from J; bases not matched to a gene: 14. This CDR3 region has 16 residues. The DNA of the CDR3 is TGTGCCAGTAGTATAGATGGAACGGGCAGGGGGCGAGGTGCTTTCTTT. It yields the protein CASSIDGTGRGRGAFF.

V gene TRBV7-2 combines with J gene TRBJ2-7; D possibly corresponds to TRBD1 (6 bases). The germline V gene encodes CDR1 SGHTA and CDR2 FQGNSA. Trimming removed 4 bases at V and 2 bases at J, with 12 bases between. The CDR3 is 14 residues long. The CDR3 region has the DNA TGTGCCAGCAGCTCCCATGGGGGCCCCTACGAGCAGTACTTC. This translates into CASSSHGGPYEQYF.

The chain is built from TRBV4-2 and TRBJ2-3, with D uncertain. In germline, CDR1 is LGHNA, CDR2 YNFKEQ. The CDR3 runs to 17 residues. Trimming stripped 0 bases from V and 2 bases from J, with 15 bases between. The CDR3 nucleotides read TGTGCCAGCAGCCAAGATCGCAACCTCCTGGTCACAGATACGCAGTATTTT. This translates into CASSQDRNLLVTDTQYF.

The genes are TRBV18 and TRBJ2-7; the match to TRBD1 covers 7 bases. The CDR3 is made up of 13 amino acids. Germline lookup yields CDR1 KGHSH and CDR2 LQKENI. With 5 bases clipped from V and 3 bases from J, the junction kept 4 bases outside the gene matches. CDR3 sequence reads: CASSKTGNYEQYF. CDR3 in DNA: TGTGCCAGCTCAAAGACAGGGAACTACGAGCAGTACTTC.

The chain uses TRBV9 and TRBJ1-5, with D possibly TRBD1 on 5 matching bases. V was pared by 0 bases and J by 5 bases, with 27 bases between. The CDR3 has 20 amino acids. CDR1 SGDLS and CDR2 YYNGEE come from the germline V gene. The CDR3 coding sequence is TGTGCCAGCAGCGTAGTGGCTCTGGTGGCAGGGCAGGGTGGGGATCAGCCCCAGCATTTT. This sequence encodes CASSVVALVAGQGGDQPQHF.

This chain uses TRBV11-2 with TRBJ2-7, with 13 bases that match TRBD2. Trimming took 4 bases from V and 7 from J; bases not matched to a gene: 7. The CDR3 has 15 amino acids. The V gene's germline CDR1 is SGHAT and CDR2 FQNNGV. In DNA, the CDR3 is TGTGCCAGCAGCTCTACGGGACTAGCGGGGCAAGAGCAGTACTTC. As protein: CASSSTGLAGQEQYF.

The CDR3 sequence: CATSRGSNQPQHF. The CDR3 DNA sequence: TGTGCCACCAGCAGAGGCAGCAATCAGCCCCAGCATTTT. The chain combines TRBV15 with TRBJ1-5; D gene unclear. CDR3 length equals 13 residues. V lost 1 base and J 1 base, leaving 2 bases between the germline ends. Germline V gene data show CDR1 as LNHNV and CDR2 as YYDKDF (reference sequence).